The 4 T cell receptor beta chains given below trace back to one sample, sequenced in a study of blood T cell repertoires in COVID-19. The repertoire was sequenced with immunoSEQ multiplex PCR; TCRdb's copy has only in-frame clones and lacks some. The data hold 200,000 to 250,000 clones, with roughly 90% observed a single time. Material for sequencing was peripheral blood. These receptors were collected from a man in his fifties or sixties with COVID-19, enrolled during active disease.

This chain's CDR3 is CAIRGQSTNYGYTF. The CDR3 DNA reads TGTGCCATCAGGGGACAAAGTACTAACTATGGCTACACCTTC. The chain couples TRBV10-3 to TRBJ1-2; TRBD1 might be the D (6 bases). The V end was cut by 6 bases, the J end by 0 bases, with 11 bases between. Germline V gene lookup returns CDR1 ENHRY and CDR2 SYGVKD. CDR3 length: 14 residues.

This clone has just one count. This chain uses TRBV28 with TRBJ1-5; 9 nucleotides align to TRBD1. Germline V gives CDR1 MDHEN, CDR2 SYDVKM. Germline trimming cut 7 bases from V and 3 bases from J; bases unmatched to any gene: 4. CDR3 length: 14 amino acids. The CDR3 DNA reads as TGTGCCAGCACCCGGACAGGGGCCAATCAGCCCCAGCATTTT. Its protein product is CASTRTGANQPQHF.

The genes are TRBV11-2 and TRBJ1-1, with TRBD1 matching 11 bases. Trimming took 4 bases from V and 1 from J; bases not matched to a gene: 8. The germline V gene encodes CDR1 SGHAT and CDR2 FQNNGV. This CDR3 has 17 amino acids. The DNA of the CDR3 is TGTGCCAGCAGCTCCCCGGACAGGGGGCTGTCGAACACTGAAGCTTTCTTT. Encoded protein: CASSSPDRGLSNTEAFF.

V is TRBV5-5 and J is TRBJ2-5; 10 bases match TRBD2. Per germline, CDR1 SGHKS and CDR2 YYEKEE (reference sequence). The trim removed 4 bases at V and 1 base at J, leaving 10 bases unmatched. The CDR3 consists of 17 residues. CDR3 protein: CASSPLPTSGPQETQYF. Here the CDR3 DNA reads TGTGCCAGCAGCCCCCTCCCGACTAGCGGGCCCCAAGAGACCCAGTACTTC. Drawing the rest from reference TRBV5-5 and TRBJ2-5, the complete variable domain is DAGVTQSPTHLIKTRGQQVTLRCSPISGHKSVSWYQQVLGQGPQFIFQYYEKEERGRGNFPDRFSARQFPNYSSELNVNALLLGDSALYLCASSPLPTSGPQETQYFGPGTRLLVL.